This TCR beta chain was captured in a study of cytomegalovirus exposure and HLA in healthy donors. V was cut by 3 bases and J by 0 bases, with 6 bases left in between. Germline CDR1 is SGHVS and CDR2 is FNYEAQ. The CDR3 spans 14 residues. PCR used 60 Vbeta primers and 13 Jbeta primers. Produced via immunoSEQ multiplex PCR; TCRdb's table is partial and in-frame only. The data contain some 100,000 clones, 55% to 85% of them singletons. For this clone: What it binds is unknown.

General study results and limits: In a later analysis, a missense DCLRE1C variant was linked to TCR beta V- and J-gene trimming. Near-uniform donor sequencing depth was presumed by presence/absence analyses.

Everyone who donated was a healthy bone marrow donor. The genes are TRBV7-6 and TRBJ1-5; no reliable D call. The source is a woman aged 18-29 years in good health and CMV-seropositive. The specimen was PBMCs. CDR3 sequence reads: CASSLLSSNQPQHF. The CDR3 coding sequence is TGTGCCAGCAGCTTGCTTAGTAGCAATCAGCCCCAGCATTTT. Looking up the rest from reference TRBV7-6 and TRBJ1-5 gives the full variable domain: GAGVSQSPRYKVTKRGQDVALRCDPISGHVSLYWYRQALGQGPEFLTYFNYEAQQDKSGLPNDRFSAERPEGSISTLTIQRTEQRDSAMYRCASSLLSSNQPQHFGDGTRLSIL.